Detailed here is one T cell receptor beta chain. This sample was included in a study of blood T cell repertoires in COVID-19. Study-wide context: Italy, Spain and the United States were the sources of the convalescent and acute COVID-19 samples.

Using immunoSEQ multiplex PCR, the repertoire was profiled, and TCRdb retains in-frame clones only, with some absent. The sample lists 270,000 or so clones, approximately 84% occurring once. Sequenced sample: peripheral blood. The sequence derives from a human donor in a cohort sampled during active COVID-19.

The CDR3, as DNA: TGTGCCAGCAGTTTTAACAGGGGAACCCACGAGCAGTACTTC. Encoded protein: CASSFNRGTHEQYF. The chain has TRBV6-5 and TRBJ2-7, with 7 bases identical to TRBD1. This CDR3 comprises 14 residues. Germline loops: CDR1 MNHEY, CDR2 SVGAGI. With V trimmed by 4 bases and J by 5 bases, 8 bases remained unmatched.